What follows are 26 T cell receptor beta chains derived from one specimen sequenced in a study of cytomegalovirus exposure and HLA in healthy donors. Vbeta (60) and Jbeta (13) primers were used in the PCR. Method: immunoSEQ multiplex PCR; TCRdb's copy keeps in-frame clones and lacks some. The data contain about 130,000 clones, around 75% of them seen just once; the ten biggest clones take up about 4.9%. Source material: PBMCs. The receptors stem from a man between 60 and 75 years old in good health and CMV-seropositive.

Written as DNA, the CDR3 is TGTGCCAGCAGCTTTTTGGGGGGGGCCCAGTACTTC. Its protein is CASSFLGGAQYF. This chain connects TRBV7-2 to TRBJ2-5; 7 bases map to TRBD2. V trimming: 3 bases; J trimming: 9 bases; junction bases outside the gene matches: 4. The CDR3 consists of 12 residues. Germline V gene sequence: CDR1 SGHTA, CDR2 FQGNSA.

The chain couples TRBV5-6 to TRBJ2-5, with D maybe TRBD1 (6 bases). Germline loops: CDR1 SGHDT, CDR2 YYEEEE. The CDR3 length is 19 residues. Trimming took 5 bases from V and 0 from J, leaving 26 bases between them. The CDR3 here is CASRFGWSPGHLYQETQYF. CDR3 in DNA: TGTGCCAGCAGGTTTGGTTGGAGCCCGGGACACTTGTACCAAGAGACCCAGTACTTC.

The chain links TRBV5-6 to TRBJ2-7; D is possibly TRBD2 (7 bases). Trimming stripped 0 bases from V and 7 bases from J, with 17 bases between. The CDR3 extends over 15 amino acids. The V gene's germline CDR1 is SGHDT and CDR2 YYEEEE. CDR3 coding DNA: TGTGCCAGCAGCTTGGCCCAGGTGGGGGGGCTGGAGCAGTACTTC. Protein: CASSLAQVGGLEQYF.

The V and J genes are TRBV29-1 and TRBJ1-1, with no clear D. The V end lost 4 bases, the J end lost 2 bases, and 11 bases lay between the germline ends. Germline-derived CDR1 and CDR2 are SQVTM and ANQGSEA. This CDR3 is 13 amino acids long. The CDR3 bases are TGCAGCGTTGGACCGCCTAGAAACACTGAAGCTTTCTTT. It codes for CSVGPPRNTEAFF.

This chain joins TRBV19 and TRBJ2-2; a weak D match, TRBD1 (6 bases). The V gene's germline CDR1 is LNHDA and CDR2 SQIVND (reference sequence). This CDR3 has 15 amino acids. The V end was cut by 4 bases, the J end by 4 bases, with 13 bases between. The CDR3 DNA is TGTGCCAGTAGTAGGTCCAGGGGATTCACCGGGGAGCTGTTTTTT. It specifies CASSRSRGFTGELFF.

This clone was found once. The chain employs TRBV10-3 and TRBJ2-4, with 8 bases identical to TRBD1. Germline trimming cut 10 bases from V and 6 bases from J; bases unmatched to any gene: 11. The CDR3 has 14 residues. Germline V gene data show CDR1 as ENHRY and CDR2 as SYGVKD. This CDR3 is CATQGQGESNIQYF. CDR3 coding DNA: TGTGCCACCCAAGGACAGGGCGAGTCAAACATTCAGTACTTC.

The sample holds a few counts of this clone. This rearrangement joins TRBV10-1 to TRBJ2-7, with D possibly TRBD2 on 6 matching bases. CDR1 is WNHNN, CDR2 SYGVQD, per germline (reference sequence). The CDR3 length is 14 residues. Trimming removed 6 bases at V and 2 bases at J, with 14 bases between. CDR3 sequence: CASSLRRAPYEQYF. The DNA for the CDR3 is TGCGCCAGCAGCCTACGGAGGGCCCCCTACGAGCAGTACTTC.

The V and J genes are TRBV7-3 and TRBJ2-5, with 8 bases aligning to TRBD1. The germline V gene has CDR1 SGHTA and CDR2 FQGTGA. The CDR3 has 16 residues. V shed 5 bases, J shed 7 bases, and the junction held 15 bases outside the gene matches. The CDR3 nucleotides are TGTGCCAGCAGCCCGTCTATAGACAGGGGCCCCGGGACCCAGTACTTC. It translates to CASSPSIDRGPGTQYF.

The CDR3: CASSRDRDSYNSPLHF. DNA for the CDR3: TGTGCCAGCAGCCGGGACAGGGACTCCTATAATTCACCCCTCCACTTT. The chain recombines TRBV5-4 with TRBJ1-6; 9 bases map to TRBD1. Looked up from germline, CDR1 is SGHNT and CDR2 is YYREEE (reference sequence). This CDR3 is 16 amino acids long. J was trimmed by 0 bases and V by 4 bases; bases with no gene match: 2. Full variable domain (remainder filled in from reference TRBV5-4 and TRBJ1-6): ETGVTQSPTHLIKTRGQQVTLRCSSQSGHNTVSWYQQALGQGPQFIFQYYREEENGRGNFPPRFSGLQFPNYSSELNVNALELDDSALYLCASSRDRDSYNSPLHFGNGTRLTVT.

The rearrangement uses TRBV9 and TRBJ2-1; 9 bases line up with TRBD2. V lost 4 bases and J lost 10; bases outside the gene matches: 12. The CDR3 is 15 residues long. Germline V gene data show CDR1 as SGDLS and CDR2 as YYNGEE. CDR3 coding DNA: TGTGCCAGCAGCCCTCTTGGCGGGGGGGCAGAGGAGCAGTTCTTC. Protein: CASSPLGGGAEEQFF. The entire variable domain, with the rest obtained from reference TRBV9 and TRBJ2-1, is as follows: DSGVTQTPKHLITATGQRVTLRCSPRSGDLSVYWYQQSLDQGLQFLIQYYNGEERAKGNILERFSAQQFPDLHSELNLSSLELGDSALYFCASSPLGGGAEEQFFGPGTRLTVL.

This clone has a single count. This chain links TRBV5-1 with TRBJ2-2, with 16 bases fitting TRBD2. The CDR3 contains 20 residues. The ends lost 4 bases at V and 6 bases at J; junction bases unmatched: 15. Germline CDR1 and CDR2: SGHRS and YFSETQ. The CDR3 loop reads CASSPTGTSGGAWGAGELFF. CDR3 bases: TGCGCCAGCAGCCCAACCGGGACTAGCGGGGGGGCCTGGGGTGCCGGGGAGCTGTTTTTT.

V gene TRBV6-6 combines with J gene TRBJ2-1; D perhaps matches TRBD2 (7 bases). V lost 6 bases, J lost 3 bases, and 12 bases lay in between. CDR1 and CDR2 from the germline V gene are MNHNY and SVGAGI (reference sequence). This CDR3 is 14 amino acids long. CDR3 loop: CASRGGRGYNEQFF. The CDR3 DNA follows: TGTGCCAGCAGGGGGGGGCGCGGCTACAATGAGCAGTTCTTC.

The chain is built from TRBV19 and TRBJ2-7, with TRBD1 identical over 12 bases. V trimming: 4 bases; J trimming: 6 bases; junction bases outside the gene matches: 7. The CDR3 contains 15 residues. CDR1 LNHDA and CDR2 SQIVND come from the germline V gene (reference sequence). CDR3 residues: CASSTGTGGLSEQYF. Written as DNA, the CDR3 is TGTGCCAGTAGTACGGGGACAGGGGGCCTCTCCGAGCAGTACTTC. Complete variable domain (other parts from reference TRBV19 and TRBJ2-7): DGGITQSPKYLFRKEGQNVTLSCEQNLNHDAMYWYRQDPGQGLRLIYYSQIVNDFQKGDIAEGYSVSREKKESFPLTVTSAQKNPTAFYLCASSTGTGGLSEQYFGPGTRLTVT.

This clone was counted a single time. The CDR3 bases are TGTGCCAGCAGCTCTCCGGGACAGACAAACATTCAGTACTTC. This gives the protein CASSSPGQTNIQYF. This chain links TRBV5-5 with TRBJ2-4; TRBD1 matches 7 bases. V lost 3 bases, J lost 6 bases, and 6 bases stayed unmatched. This CDR3 contains 14 residues. Germline lookup yields CDR1 SGHKS and CDR2 YYEKEE (reference sequence). Together with reference TRBV5-5 and TRBJ2-4, the CDR3 gives the full variable domain: DAGVTQSPTHLIKTRGQQVTLRCSPISGHKSVSWYQQVLGQGPQFIFQYYEKEERGRGNFPDRFSARQFPNYSSELNVNALLLGDSALYLCASSSPGQTNIQYFGAGTRLSVL.

The chain is built from TRBV5-1 and TRBJ1-4; possible D gene TRBD1, 6 bases. Germline CDR1 reads SGHRS; CDR2 reads YFSETQ. This CDR3 has 15 amino acids. V was shortened by 4 bases and J by 9 bases, with 19 bases between the two germline ends. CDR3 DNA: TGCGCCAGCAGCCTGGGGGGCGACGCGGGGAAAAAACTGTTTTTT. This codes for CASSLGGDAGKKLFF. The full variable domain, in which reference TRBV5-1 and TRBJ1-4 provide the parts outside the CDR3, is KAGVTQTPRYLIKTRGQQVTLSCSPISGHRSVSWYQQTPGQGLQFLFEYFSETQRNKGNFPGRFSGRQFSNSRSEMNVSTLELGDSALYLCASSLGGDAGKKLFFGSGTQLSVL.

The CDR3 is CAWRGDLGVGGYTF. The CDR3 DNA reads as TGTGCCTGGAGGGGGGACTTAGGGGTAGGGGGCTACACCTTC. The chain employs TRBV30 and TRBJ1-2; a possible D gene is TRBD1 (5 bases). The V end was cut by 3 bases, the J end by 8 bases, with 19 bases between. CDR3 length equals 14 residues. CDR1 GTSNPN and CDR2 SVGIG come from the germline V gene (reference sequence).

The V call is TRBV5-1, the J call TRBJ1-5, with 7 nucleotides matching TRBD1. CDR1 is SGHRS, CDR2 YFSETQ, per germline. With V trimmed by 0 bases and J by 2 bases, 5 bases remained unmatched. The CDR3 is 16 residues long. This chain's CDR3 is CASSLEGAIGNQPQHF. As DNA, the CDR3 is TGCGCCAGCAGCTTGGAGGGGGCAATAGGCAATCAGCCCCAGCATTTT.

The V gene is TRBV27, the J gene TRBJ1-4; D gene uncertain. With 3 bases removed from V and 11 bases from J, the gap between germline ends came to 10 bases. Germline lookup yields CDR1 MNHEY and CDR2 SMNVEV (reference sequence). The CDR3 extends over 12 amino acids. The CDR3 region has the DNA TGTGCCAGCAGTTTTAGCGGGCGGAAACTGTTTTTT. This gives the protein CASSFSGRKLFF.

This chain connects TRBV5-1 to TRBJ1-1, with a weak D call TRBD1 (6 bases). The CDR3 is 15 residues long. Germline V gene data show CDR1 as SGHRS and CDR2 as YFSETQ. V was clipped by 2 bases and J by 0 bases, with 11 bases between them. CDR3 sequence: CASSFQGPMNTEAFF. Written as DNA, the CDR3 is TGCGCCAGCAGCTTCCAGGGGCCTATGAACACTGAAGCTTTCTTT.

This clone appeared a few times. This chain joins TRBV29-1 and TRBJ2-7; D uncertain. V lost 7 bases and J lost 4, with 14 bases in between. CDR1 and CDR2 from the germline V gene are SQVTM and ANQGSEA. The CDR3 length is 12 residues. The DNA of the CDR3 is TGCAGCGCCCTTCGCGAGCGATACGAGCAGTACTTC. Translation: CSALRERYEQYF.

Concerning this clone: This CDR3 is also generated by other DNA sequences in the sample. The chain links TRBV2 to TRBJ1-6, with D tentatively TRBD1 (5 bases). The CDR3 runs 14 residues. With 4 bases removed from V and 2 bases from J, the gap between germline ends came to 6 bases. Per the germline V gene, CDR1 is SNHLY and CDR2 is FYNNEI. CDR3 sequence (DNA): TGTGCCAGCAGTGGACAGACCTATAATTCACCCCTCCACTTT. Translated, it gives CASSGQTYNSPLHF.

J is TRBJ1-1 and V is TRBV10-3; 9 positions agree with TRBD1. The CDR3 has 13 residues. Germline CDR1 ENHRY, CDR2 SYGVKD. J was trimmed by 0 bases and V by 10 bases; bases with no gene match: 3. The CDR3 protein is CATGTGMNTEAFF. The CDR3 nucleotides read TGTGCCACCGGGACAGGGATGAACACTGAAGCTTTCTTT.

The rearrangement joins TRBV7-9 to TRBJ2-3, with 7 bases matching TRBD2. CDR1 is SEHNR and CDR2 is FQNEAQ in the germline V gene (reference sequence). CDR3 length equals 16 residues. Trimming removed 1 base from V and 2 bases from J; junction bases left unmatched: 6. For the CDR3, the DNA is TGTGCCAGCAGCTTAGTGGGCGGGAGTTCCACAGATACGCAGTATTTT. The encoded protein is CASSLVGGSSTDTQYF.

The chain has TRBV6-6 and TRBJ2-7; 9 bases agree with TRBD1. V was clipped by 5 bases and J by 3 bases; unmatched bases: 5. The CDR3 consists of 14 residues. Looked up from germline, CDR1 is MNHNY and CDR2 is SVGAGI (reference sequence). The CDR3: CASSPWTGDYEQYF. The CDR3 DNA sequence: TGTGCCAGCAGTCCATGGACAGGGGACTACGAGCAGTACTTC.

The rearrangement joins TRBV7-6 to TRBJ1-5; no clear D gene. This CDR3 spans 22 amino acids. V lost 0 bases, J lost 0 bases, and 27 bases lay in between. Germline V gene sequence: CDR1 SGHVS, CDR2 FNYEAQ. The DNA for the CDR3 is TGTGCCAGCAGCTTAGCTTCGACCCGGCCCACAGAAGAGTATTATAGCAATCAGCCCCAGCATTTT. As protein: CASSLASTRPTEEYYSNQPQHF. Using reference TRBV7-6 and TRBJ1-5 for the parts outside the CDR3, the full variable domain is GAGVSQSPRYKVTKRGQDVALRCDPISGHVSLYWYRQALGQGPEFLTYFNYEAQQDKSGLPNDRFSAERPEGSISTLTIQRTEQRDSAMYRCASSLASTRPTEEYYSNQPQHFGDGTRLSIL.

The chain is built from TRBV4-1 and TRBJ2-7; tentative D call: TRBD1 (5 bases). There are 14 residues in the CDR3. V lost 0 bases, J lost 3 bases, and 9 bases lay in between. Germline CDR1 MGHRA, CDR2 YSYEKL. DNA for the CDR3: TGCGCCAGCAGCCAAGAGACAGAGAGCTACGAGCAGTACTTC. It encodes CASSQETESYEQYF.